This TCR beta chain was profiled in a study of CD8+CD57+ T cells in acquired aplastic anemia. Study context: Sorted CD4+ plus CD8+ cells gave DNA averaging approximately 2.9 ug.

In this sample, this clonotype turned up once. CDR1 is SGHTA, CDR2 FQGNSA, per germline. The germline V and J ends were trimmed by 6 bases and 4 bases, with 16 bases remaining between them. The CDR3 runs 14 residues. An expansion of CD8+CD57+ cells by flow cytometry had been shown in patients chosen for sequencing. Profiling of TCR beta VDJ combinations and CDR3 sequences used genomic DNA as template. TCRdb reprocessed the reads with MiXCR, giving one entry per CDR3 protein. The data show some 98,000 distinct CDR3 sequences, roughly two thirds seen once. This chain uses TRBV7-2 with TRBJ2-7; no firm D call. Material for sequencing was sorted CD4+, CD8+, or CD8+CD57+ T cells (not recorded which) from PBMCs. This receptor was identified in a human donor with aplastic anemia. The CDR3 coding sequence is TGTGCCAGCAGTACCGACCTAGGCCAGTACGAGCAGTACTTC. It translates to CASSTDLGQYEQYF.